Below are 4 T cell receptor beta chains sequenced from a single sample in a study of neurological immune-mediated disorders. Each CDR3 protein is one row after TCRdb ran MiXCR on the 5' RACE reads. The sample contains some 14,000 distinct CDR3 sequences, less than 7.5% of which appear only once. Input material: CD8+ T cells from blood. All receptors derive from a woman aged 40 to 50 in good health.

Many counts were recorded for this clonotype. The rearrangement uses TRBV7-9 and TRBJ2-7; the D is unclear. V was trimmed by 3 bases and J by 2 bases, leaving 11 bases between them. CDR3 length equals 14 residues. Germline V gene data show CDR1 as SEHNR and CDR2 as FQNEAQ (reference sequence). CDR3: CASSFDLEPYEQYF. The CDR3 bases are TGTGCCAGCAGCTTTGATCTAGAGCCCTACGAGCAGTACTTC. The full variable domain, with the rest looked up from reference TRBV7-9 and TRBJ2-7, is DTGVSQNPRHKITKRGQNVTFRCDPISEHNRLYWYRQTLGQGPEFLTYFQNEAQLEKSRLLSDRFSAERPKGSFSTLEIQRTEQGDSAMYLCASSFDLEPYEQYFGPGTRLTVT.

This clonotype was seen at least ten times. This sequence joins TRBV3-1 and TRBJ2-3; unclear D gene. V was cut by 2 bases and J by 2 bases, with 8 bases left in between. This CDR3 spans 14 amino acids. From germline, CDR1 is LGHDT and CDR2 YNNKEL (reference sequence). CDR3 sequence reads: CASSQLADTDTQYF. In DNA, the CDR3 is TGTGCCAGCAGCCAACTTGCCGACACAGATACGCAGTATTTT.

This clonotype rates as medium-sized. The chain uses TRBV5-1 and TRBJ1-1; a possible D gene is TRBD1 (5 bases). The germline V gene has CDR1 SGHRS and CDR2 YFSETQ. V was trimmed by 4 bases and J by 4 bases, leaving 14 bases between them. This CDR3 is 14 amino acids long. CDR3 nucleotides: TGCGCCAGCAGCCACTATCCAGGGCTCACTGAAGCTTTCTTT. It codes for CASSHYPGLTEAFF.

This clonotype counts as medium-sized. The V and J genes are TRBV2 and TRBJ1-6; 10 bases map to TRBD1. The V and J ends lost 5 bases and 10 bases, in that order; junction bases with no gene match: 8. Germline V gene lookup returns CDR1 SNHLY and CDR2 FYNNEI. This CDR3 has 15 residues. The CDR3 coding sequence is TGTGCCAGCAGTTACCGGGACAGGGGTTGGTCACCCCTCCACTTT. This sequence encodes CASSYRDRGWSPLHF.